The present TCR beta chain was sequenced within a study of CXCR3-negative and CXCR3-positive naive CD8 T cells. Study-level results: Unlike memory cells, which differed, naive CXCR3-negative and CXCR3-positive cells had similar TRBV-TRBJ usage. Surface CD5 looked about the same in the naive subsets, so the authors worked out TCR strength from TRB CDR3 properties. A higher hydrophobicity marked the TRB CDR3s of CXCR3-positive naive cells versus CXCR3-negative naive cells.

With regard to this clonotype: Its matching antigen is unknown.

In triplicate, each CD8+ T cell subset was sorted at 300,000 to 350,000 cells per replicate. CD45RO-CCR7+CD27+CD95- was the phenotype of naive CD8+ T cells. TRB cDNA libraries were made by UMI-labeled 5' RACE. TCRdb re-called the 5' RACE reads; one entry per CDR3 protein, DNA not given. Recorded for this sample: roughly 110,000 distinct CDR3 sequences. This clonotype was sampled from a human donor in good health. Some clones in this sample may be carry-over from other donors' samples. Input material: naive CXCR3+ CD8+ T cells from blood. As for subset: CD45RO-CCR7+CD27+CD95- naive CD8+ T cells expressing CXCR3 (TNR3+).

CDR3 sequence reads: CASRGWEVAKNIQYF. The rearrangement links TRBV12-3 or TRBV12-4 to TRBJ2-4; as DNA is missing, the TRBD2 call by TCRdb cannot be tested. The CDR3 is 15 residues long.